The sequence of this T cell receptor beta chain was determined in a study of beta chain features in type 1 diabetes. In the study overall: Age, gender and cell yields were alike across patients and healthy donors.

On this clone itself: Its antigen is unidentified. Other DNA sequences in the same sample also yield this CDR3.

The investigators reverse transcribed all of the isolated RNA, so they sequenced expressed TCRB transcripts. TCRdb's table, derived via immunoSEQ multiplex PCR, lists solely in-frame clones and lacks some. The profile shows over 650,000 clones, over 12% of them singletons. The CDR3 has 13 residues. V lost 4 bases and J 2 bases, leaving 5 bases between the germline ends. Germline lookup yields CDR1 SGHNT and CDR2 YENEEA. Study-level points and caveats: Resolution of whether HLA type affects TCRB rearrangement was not achieved here. Researchers report that Type 1 diabetes patients had moderately but significantly shorter TCRB CDR3s across all four CD4+ subsets. The naive, central memory and Treg TCRB repertoires showed an apparent similarity that was greater among patients than among healthy donors.

The origin of this receptor is a man younger than 35 with type 1 diabetes. The sequenced sample was naive CD4+ T cells from blood. V is TRBV11-3 and J is TRBJ2-2; D gene unclear. DNA for the CDR3: TGTGCCAGCAGCTCAGATAACACCGGGGAGCTGTTTTTT. This sequence encodes CASSSDNTGELFF.